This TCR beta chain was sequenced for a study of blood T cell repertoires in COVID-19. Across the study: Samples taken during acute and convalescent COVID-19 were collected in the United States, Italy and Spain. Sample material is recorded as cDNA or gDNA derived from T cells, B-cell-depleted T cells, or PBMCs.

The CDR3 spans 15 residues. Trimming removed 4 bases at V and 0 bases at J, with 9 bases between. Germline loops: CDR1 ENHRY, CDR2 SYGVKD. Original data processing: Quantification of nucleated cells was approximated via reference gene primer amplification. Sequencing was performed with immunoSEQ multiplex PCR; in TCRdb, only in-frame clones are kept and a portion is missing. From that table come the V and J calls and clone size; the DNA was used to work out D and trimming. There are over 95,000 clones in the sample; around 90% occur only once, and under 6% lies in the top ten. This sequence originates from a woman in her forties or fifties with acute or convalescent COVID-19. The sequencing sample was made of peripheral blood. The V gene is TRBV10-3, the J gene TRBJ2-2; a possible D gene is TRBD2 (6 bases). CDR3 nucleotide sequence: TGTGCCATCAGTGGGGGGAGGCCGAACACCGGGGAGCTGTTTTTT. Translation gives CAISGGRPNTGELFF.